This entry is about one TCR beta chain. The data derive from a study of blood T cell repertoires in COVID-19. Study details: Sample material is recorded as cDNA or gDNA derived from T cells, B-cell-depleted T cells, or PBMCs.

Clinical history reported by participants formed the basis on which cohorts were assigned. Donors in Cohort 3 counted as recovered after two negative PCRs, clearance, or symptom resolution. The CDR3 length is 15 residues. CDR1 GTSNPN and CDR2 SVGIG come from the germline V gene (reference sequence). V shed 4 bases, J shed 1 base, and the junction held 6 bases outside the gene matches. Method: immunoSEQ multiplex PCR; TCRdb's copy keeps in-frame clones and lacks some. This table has under 350,000 clones, approximately 91% appearing once. The genes are TRBV30 and TRBJ1-4, with 7 bases identical to TRBD1. The specimen sequenced was PBMCs or T cells enriched from blood (not recorded which). This clonotype was sampled from a middle-aged woman who had recovered from COVID-19. In nucleotides, the CDR3 is TGTGCCTGGACTCGGAACAGGGGAACTAATGAAAAACTGTTTTTT. Its translation is CAWTRNRGTNEKLFF.